The 16 T cell receptor beta chains listed next were all sequenced from one sample in a study of tumor and adjacent non-tumor tissue in lung cancer. The library came from three nested PCR rounds adapted from ARM-PCR protocols. Using its own MiXCR run on the multiplex PCR reads, TCRdb lists one record per CDR3 protein. The repertoire holds more than 85,000 distinct CDR3 sequences, with over 55% as singletons. This sample's RNA came from whole unsorted tissue. More than 3 cm separated this lung sample from the edge of the tumor. Sequencing was carried out using distant non-tumor lung tissue. The receptor source for this set is a man aged 30 to 45 with non-small cell lung cancer.

The V and J genes are TRBV6-5 and TRBJ1-2; 12 bases map to TRBD1. The J segment lost 5 bases and the V segment lost 10 bases, leaving 11 bases of the junction unmatched. Germline CDR1 reads MNHEY; CDR2 reads SVGAGI. The CDR3 runs to 15 residues. The CDR3 reads CATSPGQGARYGYTF. In DNA, the CDR3 is TGTGCCACTAGTCCGGGACAGGGGGCGCGGTATGGCTACACCTTC.

This clonotype was seen many times. The chain recombines TRBV20-1 with TRBJ1-1; no reliable D call. V lost 2 bases and J lost 4, with 8 bases in between. CDR3 length: 12 amino acids. The V gene's germline CDR1 is DFQATT and CDR2 SNEGSKA (reference sequence). Here the CDR3 reads CSARRSSTEAFF. The CDR3 nucleotides read TGCAGTGCTAGAAGGTCGTCCACTGAAGCTTTCTTT.

This clonotype was detected many times. The chain joins TRBV12-3 or TRBV12-4 to TRBJ1-1; a possible D gene is TRBD1 (6 bases). The ends were cut back, 6 bases at V and 4 bases at J, with 15 bases in the middle. The CDR3 is 14 amino acids. The CDR3 nucleotides read TGTGCCAGCAGGGAACAGGGTGCCCTCACTGAAGCTTTCTTT. Translated: CASREQGALTEAFF.

J is TRBJ2-7 and V is TRBV9, with a weak D call TRBD2 (5 bases). This CDR3 is 14 amino acids long. The V and J ends lost 8 bases and 2 bases respectively, with 17 bases between them. CDR1 SGDLS and CDR2 YYNGEE come from the germline V gene. The CDR3 here is CASSARDGAYEQYF. DNA for the CDR3: TGTGCCAGTTCCGCGAGGGATGGGGCCTACGAGCAGTACTTC.

Points on this clonotype: A much larger clonotype is one base distant, so this may be a read error. J is TRBJ1-6 and V is TRBV20-1, with 9 positions matching TRBD1. The CDR3 contains 15 residues. The V gene's germline CDR1 is DFQATT and CDR2 SNEGSKA (reference sequence). The CDR3 DNA sequence: TGCAGTGCTAGTCCCACAGGGGGCGCGAATTCACTCCTCCACTTT. As protein: CSASPTGGANSLLHF.

This clonotype was picked up one time. This rearrangement joins TRBV5-6 to TRBJ2-7; D not certain. The CDR3 is 12 residues long. Per germline, CDR1 SGHDT and CDR2 YYEEEE. V was shortened by 6 bases and J by 3 bases, with 10 bases between the two germline ends. CDR3 coding DNA: TGTGCCAGCAACGGTACCATCTACGAGCAGTACTTC. This encodes CASNGTIYEQYF.

The chain combines TRBV6-5 with TRBJ1-1, with 7 bases aligning to TRBD1. CDR1 and CDR2 (germline): MNHEY, SVGAGI. Trimming at V came to 0 bases and at J to 1 base, leaving 11 bases not matched to a gene. The CDR3 sequence is 18 residues long. The CDR3 nucleotides read TGTGCCAGCAGTTACTCGGCAGGGGGGAAGACTCAGAACACTGAAGCTTTCTTT. It encodes CASSYSAGGKTQNTEAFF.

The chain recombines TRBV11-2 with TRBJ2-1; weak D call: TRBD1 (6 bases). This CDR3 region has 14 residues. Trimming took 9 bases from V and 5 from J, leaving 17 bases between them. Germline V gene sequence: CDR1 SGHAT, CDR2 FQNNGV. CDR3 DNA sequence: TGTGCCAGTAGCGCTAGGACAGCTCACAATGAGCAGTTCTTC. Translated: CASSARTAHNEQFF.

In regard to this clonotype: One end of the junction is discordant with germline, which a read error may explain. The chain links TRBV5-6 to TRBJ2-2, with unresolved D. CDR1 SGHDT and CDR2 YYEEEE come from the germline V gene. The CDR3 consists of 14 residues. CDR3 bases: TGTACCAACAGCTTGGTCGCCAACACCGAGGAGCTGTTTTTT. Its translation is CTNSLVANTEELFF.

The chain has TRBV20-1 and TRBJ2-7, with a possible D match to TRBD1 (7 bases). V lost 1 base, J lost 5 bases, and 18 bases lay in between. Germline V gene lookup returns CDR1 DFQATT and CDR2 SNEGSKA (reference sequence). The CDR3 runs 15 residues. The DNA for the CDR3 is TGCAGTGCTAGAGGGCGGGCAGGGGGGTTCCACGAGCAGTACTTC. This translates into CSARGRAGGFHEQYF.

Concerning this clonotype: Since no conserved phenylalanine or tryptophan closes the CDR3, a read error is the likely cause. The chain carries TRBV12-3 or TRBV12-4 and TRBJ2-1, with TRBD1 matching 11 bases. Trimming cost V 5 bases and J 0 bases; bases outside gene matches: 12. There are 19 residues in the CDR3. The CDR3 coding sequence is TGTGCCAGCAGTGCACTTCGTGGGACAGGGGGGAGCTCCTACAATGAGCAGTTCATC. This sequence encodes CASSALRGTGGSSYNEQFI.

As to this clonotype: Mismatch with germline at one junction end may stem from a read error. The chain carries TRBV11-2 and TRBJ2-5, with D maybe TRBD1 (5 bases). This CDR3 has 14 residues. Germline V gene lookup returns CDR1 SGHAT and CDR2 FQNNGV. CDR3 DNA: TGTACCAGCAGCCCACGGACACTACAGGAGACCCAGTACTTC. It codes for CTSSPRTLQETQYF.

In the case of this clonotype: No conserved phenylalanine or tryptophan ends this CDR3, so it is likely a read error. The rearrangement joins TRBV20-1 to TRBJ1-2; 7 bases are shared with TRBD1. Losses at the gene ends were 6 bases for V and 5 bases for J; bases not matched to a gene: 15. The CDR3 totals 15 residues. The germline CDR1 and CDR2 sequences are DFQATT and SNEGSKA (reference sequence). The CDR3 protein is CSASIFGTETYGYTL. DNA of the CDR3: TGCAGTGCCAGTATCTTCGGGACAGAGACTTATGGCTACACCCTC.

Note on this clonotype: The junction departs from germline at one end; a sequencing error may be responsible. The chain recombines TRBV11-3 with TRBJ2-2; D might be TRBD2 (5 bases). The germline V gene has CDR1 SGHNT and CDR2 YENEEA. The CDR3 has 14 amino acids. In nucleotides, the CDR3 is TGTCCCAGTAGTCTATATTCGGGGACCGGGGAGCTGTTTTTT. This translates into CPSSLYSGTGELFF.

Concerning this clonotype: Relative to the germline gene, one junction end is altered; a read error may explain this. The chain is built from TRBV14 and TRBJ1-1, with D possibly matching TRBD1 (5 bases). This CDR3 region has 14 residues. Germline CDR1 SGHDN, CDR2 FVKESK. CDR3 sequence: CASSKQALNTETFF. The CDR3 region has the DNA TGTGCCAGCAGCAAACAGGCGTTGAACACTGAAACTTTCTTT.

With regard to this clonotype: At one of its ends the junction is not consistent with the germline gene, which may arise from a read error. The chain combines TRBV11-3 with TRBJ2-5; D possibly corresponds to TRBD2 (6 bases). The CDR3 extends over 15 amino acids. The V gene's germline CDR1 is SGHNT and CDR2 YENEEA. The CDR3 region has the DNA TGTGACAGCAGCCTGGAGGGAGAATGGTGGGAGACCCAGTACTTC. This gives the protein CDSSLEGEWWETQYF.